This T cell receptor (beta chain) was found in a study of early T cells in non-severe SARS-CoV-2 infection. Concerning this clonotype itself: Antigen unknown.

Study-level findings and limits: VDJdb matching skewed toward anti-spike CD8 responses, missing private and CD4 specificities.

Individual cDNA molecules received unique molecular identifiers during library preparation. Via MiXCR, TCRdb re-called the 5' RACE reads, giving one row per CDR3 protein. The table includes about 59,000 distinct CDR3 sequences, around 13% detected once. The receptor was derived from an adult who was a healthcare worker with PCR-confirmed SARS-CoV-2 infection or an uninfected control (not recorded which). The source was whole blood, collected at baseline.

The CDR3 coding sequence is TGTGCCAGCTCACTTTCGACAGGGGAGACCTATGGCTACACCTTC. This encodes CASSLSTGETYGYTF. The chain uses TRBV18 and TRBJ1-2, with 8 bases lining up with TRBD1. The germline V gene has CDR1 KGHSH and CDR2 LQKENI. The CDR3 sequence is 15 residues long. The junction had 8 bases not matched to a gene; V was cut back by 4 bases and J by 4 bases. Based on the CDR3 plus reference TRBV18 and TRBJ1-2, the full variable domain is NAGVMQNPRHLVRRRGQEARLRCSPMKGHSHVYWYRQLPEEGLKFMVYLQKENIIDESGMPKERFSAEFPKEGPSILRIQQVVRGDSAAYFCASSLSTGETYGYTFGSGTRLTVV.